This T cell receptor beta chain is drawn from a study of shared clonotypes between healthy human individuals. V was pared by 4 bases and J by 0 bases, with 5 bases of the junction left unmatched. Germline V CDR1 and CDR2: MDHEN, SYDVKM. This CDR3 is 16 amino acids long. Deep was the level used in running the assay. Authors' processing steps: Junction-only sequences without quality scores came from ImmunoSEQ, so filtering differed. Produced via immunoSEQ multiplex PCR; TCRdb's table is partial and in-frame only. The V and J calls and clone size are taken from that table; D and trimming were inferred from the DNA. The sample has about 730,000 clones; 55% to 75% are singletons. Overall study results and limits: Compared with clonotypes that all four donors shared, non-shared clonotypes had lower generation probabilities. Between a handful of donors, naive CD4 clonotypes were shared at a level of around 4.9%.

Notes on this clone: What it binds is unknown.

The clonotype comes from a woman under 40 in good health. Input material: memory CD4+ T cells sorted from blood. Subset given: CD45RA-negative fraction. The chain recombines TRBV28 with TRBJ2-3; 9 bases line up with TRBD2. The chain's CDR3 is CASSYPSGVSTDTQYF. In nucleotides, the CDR3 is TGTGCCAGCAGTTACCCTAGCGGGGTTAGCACAGATACGCAGTATTTT.